The 32 T cell receptor beta chains presented below share a single source sample, sequenced in a study of post-analysis software for immune sequencing data. Study observations and caveats: Higher frequency in patients than in controls was seen for five TRBV segments, with TRBV5-6, TRBV5-1 and TRBV20-1 among them.

These receptors are not linked to any known antigen. TCR beta cDNA libraries included unique molecular identifiers. TCRdb re-called the PCR reads through MiXCR, storing one row per CDR3 protein. The data show about 680,000 distinct CDR3 sequences, approximately 59% seen once. Sequencing was done on a sample of blood. These receptors all come from a girl aged 2-10 years with multiple sclerosis.

This chain links TRBV15 with TRBJ1-2; D not resolved. Germline V gene lookup returns CDR1 LNHNV and CDR2 YYDKDF (reference sequence). V lost 3 bases to trimming and J lost 4 bases, with 9 bases between them. The CDR3 totals 13 residues. This CDR3 is CATSSPGFYGYTF. The CDR3 region has the DNA TGTGCCACCAGCAGCCCGGGGTTCTATGGCTACACCTTC.

This sequence joins TRBV6-2 or TRBV6-3 and TRBJ2-1; 8 bases align to TRBD1. The length of the CDR3 is 15 residues. Germline lookup yields CDR1 MNHEY and CDR2 SVGEGT. Germline trimming cut 6 bases from V and 4 bases from J; bases unmatched to any gene: 8. The CDR3 nucleotides are TGTGCCAGCAGCCTGACAGGGGTCAAGTACAATGAGCAGTTCTTC. Residues: CASSLTGVKYNEQFF.

The chain uses TRBV7-2 and TRBJ1-5; 8 bases match TRBD1. Losses at the gene ends were 2 bases for V and 6 bases for J; bases not matched to a gene: 9. This CDR3 is built from 16 residues. From germline, CDR1 is SGHTA and CDR2 FQGNSA. Here the CDR3 reads CASSLNAQGAGQPQHF. The CDR3 DNA reads as TGTGCCAGCAGCTTAAACGCTCAGGGGGCCGGTCAGCCCCAGCATTTT.

The CDR3 region is CASSTMGGPGETQYF. The CDR3 DNA reads as TGTGCCAGCAGTACAATGGGGGGCCCTGGGGAGACCCAGTACTTC. The chain employs TRBV25-1 and TRBJ2-5; D may match TRBD1 or TRBD2 (6 bases each). V lost 5 bases to trimming and J lost 5 bases, with 18 bases between them. CDR1 and CDR2 from the germline V gene are MGHDK and SYGVNS. The CDR3 is made up of 15 amino acids.

With respect to this clonotype: The junction and the germline gene differ at one end; a read error may be behind it. The chain has TRBV5-1 and TRBJ2-1, with D possibly being TRBD2 (5 bases). This CDR3 comprises 15 residues. Germline CDR1 SGHRS, CDR2 YFSETQ. This CDR3 is CASSLASLSYNEQFF. The CDR3 DNA reads as TGCGCCAGTAGCTTGGCTAGCCTATCCTACAATGAGCAGTTCTTC. The entire variable domain, with the rest obtained from reference TRBV5-1 and TRBJ2-1, is as follows: KAGVTQTPRYLIKTRGQQVTLSCSPISGHRSVSWYQQTPGQGLQFLFEYFSETQRNKGNFPGRFSGRQFSNSRSEMNVSTLELGDSALYLCASSLASLSYNEQFFGPGTRLTVL.

This clonotype was picked up a small number of times. The chain combines TRBV12-3 or TRBV12-4 with TRBJ1-5, with D tentatively TRBD1 (5 bases). The V and J ends lost 7 bases and 5 bases respectively, with 18 bases between them. CDR3 length equals 15 residues. Here the CDR3 DNA reads TGTGCCAGCACCTTGCAGGGTAACCCCGATCAGCCCCAGCATTTT. Translation gives CASTLQGNPDQPQHF.

The chain joins TRBV6-1 to TRBJ2-3, with 14 nucleotides matching TRBD2. The CDR3 spans 21 residues. Looked up from germline, CDR1 is MNHNS and CDR2 is SASEGT. The V and J ends lost 5 bases and 6 bases, in that order; junction bases with no gene match: 22. Here the CDR3 reads CASSPRRDISGLAGGRDTQYF. Written as DNA, the CDR3 is TGTGCCAGCAGTCCCCGCCGGGACATCTCTGGACTAGCGGGAGGCCGCGATACGCAGTATTTT.

This clonotype appeared a single time. Possible read error: a much larger clone is one base away. This sequence joins TRBV20-1 and TRBJ2-5; D perhaps matches TRBD1 (7 bases). The CDR3 totals 12 residues. CDR1 and CDR2 (germline): DFQATT, SNEGSKA (reference sequence). The chain's CDR3 is CRAGQHQETQYF. The CDR3 DNA reads TGCAGGGCGGGACAGCATCAAGAGACCCAGTACTTC.

This clonotype was counted a single time. V and J are TRBV6-1 and TRBJ2-3, with D possibly TRBD2 on 6 matching bases. With 7 bases removed from V and 0 bases from J, the gap between germline ends came to 26 bases. Per germline, CDR1 MNHNS and CDR2 SASEGT. This CDR3 has 19 amino acids. The CDR3 spells CASTPAGLALPTSTDTQYF. The CDR3 nucleotides read TGTGCCAGCACTCCCGCGGGGCTAGCGCTCCCCACTAGCACAGATACGCAGTATTTT.

The gene calls are TRBV29-1 and TRBJ1-2; TRBD1 might be the D (6 bases). The CDR3 runs 12 residues. Trimming shortened V by 6 bases and J by 8 bases, and 16 bases separated the two germline ends. Germline V lookup: CDR1 SQVTM, CDR2 ANQGSEA. The CDR3: CSVLGGGLGYTF. Here the CDR3 DNA reads TGCAGCGTCCTGGGAGGGGGGTTGGGCTACACCTTC.

In this sample, this clonotype turned up a few times. The chain recombines TRBV2 with TRBJ2-5; unclear D gene. The germline V and J ends were trimmed by 3 bases and 1 base, with 9 bases remaining between them. The germline gives CDR1 SNHLY, CDR2 FYNNEI. The CDR3 runs 14 residues. CDR3 sequence: CASSEGSRQETQYF. For the CDR3, the DNA is TGTGCCAGCAGTGAGGGTAGCCGCCAAGAGACCCAGTACTTC.

The chain recombines TRBV20-1 with TRBJ1-1, with no clear D. Germline V gives CDR1 DFQATT, CDR2 SNEGSKA (reference sequence). The CDR3 extends over 14 amino acids. The germline V and J ends were trimmed by 5 bases and 0 bases, with 13 bases remaining between them. As DNA, the CDR3 is TGCAGTGCTCTTCGAGGGATTTTGAACACTGAAGCTTTCTTT. This codes for CSALRGILNTEAFF.

This CDR3 is CSILAGVVNNEQFF. CDR3 DNA sequence: TGCAGTATCCTAGCGGGAGTTGTCAACAATGAGCAGTTCTTC. The chain employs TRBV20-1 and TRBJ2-1; TRBD2 agrees at 10 bases. This CDR3 comprises 14 residues. Germline trimming cut 8 bases from V and 5 bases from J; bases unmatched to any gene: 9. From germline, CDR1 is DFQATT and CDR2 SNEGSKA (reference sequence).

The rearrangement links TRBV20-1 to TRBJ2-7; D may be TRBD2 (5 bases). The CDR3 is 13 amino acids. CDR1 is DFQATT, CDR2 SNEGSKA, per germline (reference sequence). The V gene lost 6 bases and the J gene lost 2 bases, with 14 bases spanning the gap. The CDR3 protein is CSARREGTYEQYF. CDR3 coding DNA: TGCAGTGCGAGACGCGAGGGCACCTACGAGCAGTACTTC.

This clonotype was seen only a few times. This chain links TRBV29-1 with TRBJ2-5, with D uncertain. This CDR3 has 12 residues. Trimming took off 3 bases at V and 5 bases at J, with 10 bases between the two ends. The germline gives CDR1 SQVTM, CDR2 ANQGSEA. The CDR3 protein is CSVDGARETQYF. DNA for the CDR3: TGCAGCGTTGACGGTGCTAGGGAGACCCAGTACTTC.

Ten or more counts support this clonotype. V and J are TRBV10-2 and TRBJ2-7; D is perhaps TRBD2 (5 bases). V lost 2 bases and J 0 bases, leaving 5 bases between the germline ends. This CDR3 comprises 13 residues. Germline V lookup: CDR1 WSHSY, CDR2 SAAADI. The CDR3 DNA reads TGCGCCAGCAGTGAGCGGGGCTCCTACGAGCAGTACTTC. The encoded protein is CASSERGSYEQYF.

The chain combines TRBV29-1 with TRBJ2-5; D is ambiguous. The germline CDR1 and CDR2 sequences are SQVTM and ANQGSEA. The CDR3 contains 13 residues. The germline V and J ends were trimmed by 3 bases and 5 bases, with 13 bases remaining between them. Here the CDR3 reads CSVEVDGVETQYF. The CDR3 DNA is TGCAGCGTTGAGGTGGATGGGGTGGAGACCCAGTACTTC.

This clonotype was detected a few times. CDR3 coding DNA: TGTGCCAGCAGCTTGACTAGCGGTTACTCCTACGAGCAGTACTTC. This sequence encodes CASSLTSGYSYEQYF. The chain carries TRBV5-6 and TRBJ2-7, with 8 bases matching TRBD2. Trimming removed 1 base from V and 0 bases from J; junction bases left unmatched: 3. CDR1 is SGHDT and CDR2 is YYEEEE in the germline V gene. The CDR3 length is 15 residues. Full variable domain (rest looked up from reference TRBV5-6 and TRBJ2-7): DAGVTQSPTHLIKTRGQQVTLRCSPKSGHDTVSWYQQALGQGPQFIFQYYEEEERQRGNFPDRFSGHQFPNYSSELNVNALLLGDSALYLCASSLTSGYSYEQYFGPGTRLTVT.

In this sample, this clonotype turned up a few times. V is TRBV18 and J is TRBJ2-3; 14 nucleotides align to TRBD2. The J segment lost 4 bases and the V segment lost 3 bases, leaving 9 bases of the junction unmatched. CDR1 is KGHSH and CDR2 is LQKENI in the germline V gene. This CDR3 is built from 18 residues. CDR3 residues: CASSPTSGRASRPDTQYF. In nucleotides, the CDR3 is TGTGCCAGCTCACCGACTAGCGGGAGGGCCAGTAGGCCAGATACGCAGTATTTT.

The genes are TRBV12-3 or TRBV12-4 and TRBJ1-1, with TRBD1 as a possible D gene (6 bases). The CDR3 spans 14 residues. Trimming took off 7 bases at V and 5 bases at J, with 17 bases between the two ends. This CDR3 reads CASTLDRYVTEAFF. Here the CDR3 DNA reads TGTGCCAGCACCCTCGACAGGTATGTGACTGAAGCTTTCTTT.

This chain joins TRBV15 and TRBJ2-1; no clear D gene. Trimming removed 5 bases from V and 3 bases from J, with 17 bases in between. CDR3 length equals 16 residues. Germline V lookup: CDR1 LNHNV, CDR2 YYDKDF (reference sequence). CDR3 protein: CATSVLGTDGYNEQFF. CDR3 coding DNA: TGTGCCACCAGCGTATTAGGAACAGACGGCTACAATGAGCAGTTCTTC.

The sample holds a few counts of this clonotype. The rearrangement links TRBV7-2 to TRBJ2-3, with 10 bases lining up with TRBD2. The V gene's germline CDR1 is SGHTA and CDR2 FQGNSA. V shed 5 bases and J 1 base; nucleotides not matched to a gene: 15. The CDR3 extends over 19 amino acids. The CDR3 here is CASSPGAWASGRGTDTQYF. As DNA, the CDR3 is TGTGCCAGCAGCCCAGGGGCATGGGCTAGCGGGAGAGGCACAGATACGCAGTATTTT.

The chain combines TRBV12-3 or TRBV12-4 with TRBJ2-3, with 12 bases aligning to TRBD2. The V segment lost 6 bases and the J segment 4 bases; nucleotides outside the gene matches: 8. This CDR3 contains 16 residues. CDR3 DNA: TGTGCCAGCAGCAGCCAGACTAGCGGGGGTTCAGATACGCAGTATTTT. This encodes CASSSQTSGGSDTQYF.

The V gene is TRBV6-2 or TRBV6-3, the J gene TRBJ2-1, with 9 bases identical to TRBD2. Germline V gene lookup returns CDR1 MNHEY and CDR2 SVGEGT. The CDR3 consists of 17 residues. V shed 2 bases and J 4 bases; nucleotides not matched to a gene: 9. This chain's CDR3 is CASSYPVLAGPYNEQFF. The CDR3 DNA is TGTGCCAGCAGTTACCCCGTCCTAGCGGGGCCTTACAATGAGCAGTTCTTC.

This clonotype was counted only a few times. The chain recombines TRBV7-9 with TRBJ2-1, with 10 bases fitting TRBD2. The V and J ends lost 4 bases and 5 bases, in that order; junction bases with no gene match: 2. The CDR3 runs to 14 residues. Germline loops: CDR1 SEHNR, CDR2 FQNEAQ (reference sequence). The CDR3 region is CASSSSGSHNEQFF. CDR3 DNA sequence: TGTGCCAGCAGCTCTAGCGGGAGTCACAATGAGCAGTTCTTC.

The rearrangement uses TRBV20-1 and TRBJ2-7, with 8 bases aligning to TRBD2. The CDR3 covers 14 residues. The J segment lost 1 base and the V segment lost 4 bases, leaving 6 bases of the junction unmatched. The germline V gene encodes CDR1 DFQATT and CDR2 SNEGSKA (reference sequence). The CDR3 DNA reads TGCAGTGCTATAAGCGCGGGGGGTTCCTACGAGCAGTACTTC. It codes for CSAISAGGSYEQYF.

The chain links TRBV11-2 to TRBJ2-5; D is uncertain. The CDR3 covers 13 residues. The germline V and J ends were trimmed by 3 bases and 4 bases, with 9 bases remaining between them. Per germline, CDR1 SGHAT and CDR2 FQNNGV. The CDR3 nucleotides read TGTGCCAGCAGCTTCCGGCAGGCAGAGACCCAGTACTTC. It translates to CASSFRQAETQYF.

The genes are TRBV20-1 and TRBJ2-1; the match to TRBD2 covers 12 bases. The trim removed 0 bases at V and 5 bases at J, leaving 8 bases unmatched. Germline CDR1 reads DFQATT; CDR2 reads SNEGSKA (reference sequence). This CDR3 has 17 amino acids. Here the CDR3 DNA reads TGCAGTGCTAGAGATGCCGTCACTAGCGGGAGGCACAATGAGCAGTTCTTC. This encodes CSARDAVTSGRHNEQFF.

The chain is built from TRBV6-1 and TRBJ1-1; D ambiguous. The ends were cut back, 5 bases at V and 1 base at J, with 11 bases in the middle. The CDR3 runs 14 residues. Germline CDR1 is MNHNS and CDR2 is SASEGT. The CDR3 loop reads CASSREVGNTEAFF. The CDR3 nucleotides read TGTGCCAGCAGTCGTGAGGTTGGGAACACTGAAGCTTTCTTT.

The chain links TRBV7-2 to TRBJ2-7; D might be TRBD1 or TRBD2, each matching 6 bases. CDR3 size: 17 residues. Trimming took 1 base from V and 2 from J, leaving 18 bases between them. CDR1 is SGHTA, CDR2 FQGNSA, per germline. CDR3 coding DNA: TGTGCCAGCAGCTTAGTGGGGGCCATAGGAGGGGCCTACGAGCAGTACTTC. Translated, it gives CASSLVGAIGGAYEQYF.

The V call is TRBV14, the J call TRBJ1-1; 8 nucleotides match TRBD1. This CDR3 is 16 amino acids long. Germline values: CDR1 SGHDN, CDR2 FVKESK. J was trimmed by 1 base and V by 3 bases; bases with no gene match: 7. The CDR3 bases are TGTGCCAGCAGCCACCGACAGGGGCTAACGAACACTGAAGCTTTCTTT. It translates to CASSHRQGLTNTEAFF.

This clonotype came up once. The rearrangement uses TRBV4-3 and TRBJ1-1; TRBD1 is a possible D gene (5 bases). V was cut by 3 bases and J by 1 base, with 18 bases left in between. Germline assignment: CDR1 LGHNA and CDR2 YSLEER. This CDR3 contains 17 residues. The CDR3 nucleotides are TGCGCCAGCAGCCAGGGTGAGGCAGGGCAAAGGAACACTGAAGCTTTCTTT. Translating it yields CASSQGEAGQRNTEAFF.